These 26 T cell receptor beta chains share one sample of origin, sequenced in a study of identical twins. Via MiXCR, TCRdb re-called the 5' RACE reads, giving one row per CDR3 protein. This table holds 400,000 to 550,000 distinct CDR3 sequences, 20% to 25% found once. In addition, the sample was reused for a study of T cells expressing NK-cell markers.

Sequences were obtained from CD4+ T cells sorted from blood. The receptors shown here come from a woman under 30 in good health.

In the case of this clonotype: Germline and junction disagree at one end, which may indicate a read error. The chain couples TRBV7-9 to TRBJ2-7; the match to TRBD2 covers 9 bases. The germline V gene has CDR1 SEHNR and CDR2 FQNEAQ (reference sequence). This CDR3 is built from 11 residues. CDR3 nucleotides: TGTGCCAGCAGCGACCCAGCGGGAGGAGACTTC. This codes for CASSDPAGGDF.

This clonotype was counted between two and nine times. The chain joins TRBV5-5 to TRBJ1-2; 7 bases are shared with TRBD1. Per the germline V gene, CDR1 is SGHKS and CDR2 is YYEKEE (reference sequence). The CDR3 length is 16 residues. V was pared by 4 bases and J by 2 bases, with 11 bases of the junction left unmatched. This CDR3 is CASSTTGTAANYGYTF. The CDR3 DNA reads TGTGCCAGCAGCACAACCGGGACAGCTGCAAACTATGGCTACACCTTC. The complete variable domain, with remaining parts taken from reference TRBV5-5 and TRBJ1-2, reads DAGVTQSPTHLIKTRGQQVTLRCSPISGHKSVSWYQQVLGQGPQFIFQYYEKEERGRGNFPDRFSARQFPNYSSELNVNALLLGDSALYLCASSTTGTAANYGYTFGSGTRLTVV.

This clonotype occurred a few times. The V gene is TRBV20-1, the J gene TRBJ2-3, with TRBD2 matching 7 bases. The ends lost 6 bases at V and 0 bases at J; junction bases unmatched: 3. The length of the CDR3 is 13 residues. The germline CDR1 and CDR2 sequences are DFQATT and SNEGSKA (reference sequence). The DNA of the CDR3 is TGCAGTGCCAGGCGGGGGAGCACAGATACGCAGTATTTT. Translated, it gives CSARRGSTDTQYF.

CDR3 DNA sequence: TGTGCCAGCAGCACCCGACAGGGAATATTGGATGAGCAGTTCTTC. This codes for CASSTRQGILDEQFF. The chain carries TRBV9 and TRBJ2-1, with 7 bases lining up with TRBD1. The CDR3 is 15 amino acids. Germline lookup yields CDR1 SGDLS and CDR2 YYNGEE. Trimming cost V 4 bases and J 8 bases; bases outside gene matches: 12.

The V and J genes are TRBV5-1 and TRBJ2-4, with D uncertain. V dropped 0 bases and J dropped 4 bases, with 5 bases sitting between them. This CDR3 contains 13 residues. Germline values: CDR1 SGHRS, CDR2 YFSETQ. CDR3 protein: CASSLAQKNIQYF. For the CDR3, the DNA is TGCGCCAGCAGCTTGGCCCAGAAAAACATTCAGTACTTC. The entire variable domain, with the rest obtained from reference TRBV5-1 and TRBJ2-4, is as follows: KAGVTQTPRYLIKTRGQQVTLSCSPISGHRSVSWYQQTPGQGLQFLFEYFSETQRNKGNFPGRFSGRQFSNSRSEMNVSTLELGDSALYLCASSLAQKNIQYFGAGTRLSVL.

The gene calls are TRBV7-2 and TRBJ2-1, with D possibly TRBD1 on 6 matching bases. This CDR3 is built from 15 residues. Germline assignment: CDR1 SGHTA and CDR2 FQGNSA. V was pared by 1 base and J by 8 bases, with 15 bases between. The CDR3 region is CASSLDHRARDEQFF. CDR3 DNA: TGTGCCAGCAGCTTAGACCACAGGGCACGAGATGAGCAGTTCTTC. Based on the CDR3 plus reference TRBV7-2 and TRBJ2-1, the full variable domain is GAGVSQSPSNKVTEKGKDVELRCDPISGHTALYWYRQSLGQGLEFLIYFQGNSAPDKSGLPSDRFSAERTGGSVSTLTIQRTQQEDSAVYLCASSLDHRARDEQFFGPGTRLTVL.

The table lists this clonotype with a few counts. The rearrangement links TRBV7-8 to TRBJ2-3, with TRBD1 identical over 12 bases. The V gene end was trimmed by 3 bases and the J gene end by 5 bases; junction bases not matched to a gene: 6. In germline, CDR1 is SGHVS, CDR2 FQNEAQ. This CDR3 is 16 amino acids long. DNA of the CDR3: TGTGCCAGCAGCTTTAGGGACAGGGGGCGCGGAGATACGCAGTATTTT. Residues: CASSFRDRGRGDTQYF. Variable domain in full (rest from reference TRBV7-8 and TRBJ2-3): GAGVSQSPRYKVAKRGQDVALRCDPISGHVSLFWYQQALGQGPEFLTYFQNEAQLDKSGLPSDRFFAERPEGSVSTLKIQRTQQEDSAVYLCASSFRDRGRGDTQYFGPGTRLTVL.

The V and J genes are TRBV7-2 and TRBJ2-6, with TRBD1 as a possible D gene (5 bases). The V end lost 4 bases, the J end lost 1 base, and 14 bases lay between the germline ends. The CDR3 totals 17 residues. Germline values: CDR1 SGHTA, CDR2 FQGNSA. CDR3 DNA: TGTGCCAGCAGCTCCCAAGGGGAAGGGTCTGGGGCCAACGTCCTGACTTTC. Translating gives CASSSQGEGSGANVLTF.

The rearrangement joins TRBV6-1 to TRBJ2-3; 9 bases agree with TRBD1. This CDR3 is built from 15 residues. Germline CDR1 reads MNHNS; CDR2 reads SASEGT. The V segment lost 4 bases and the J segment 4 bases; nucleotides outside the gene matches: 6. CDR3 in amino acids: CASSGTGAGADTQYF. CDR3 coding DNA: TGTGCCAGCAGTGGGACAGGGGCGGGGGCAGATACGCAGTATTTT.

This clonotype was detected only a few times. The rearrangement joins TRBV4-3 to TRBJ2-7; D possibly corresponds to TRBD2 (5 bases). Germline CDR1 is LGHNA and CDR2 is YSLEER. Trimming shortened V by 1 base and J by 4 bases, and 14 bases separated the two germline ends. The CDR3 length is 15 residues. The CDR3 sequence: CASSQVEDGGYEQYF. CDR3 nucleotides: TGCGCCAGCAGCCAAGTCGAGGACGGCGGGTACGAGCAGTACTTC.

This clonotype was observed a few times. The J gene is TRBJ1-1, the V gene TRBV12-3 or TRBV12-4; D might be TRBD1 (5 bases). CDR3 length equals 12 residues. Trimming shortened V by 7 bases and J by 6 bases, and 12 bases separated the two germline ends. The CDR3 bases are TGTGCCAGCATCTACGGGGGTTCTGAAGCTTTCTTT. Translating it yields CASIYGGSEAFF.

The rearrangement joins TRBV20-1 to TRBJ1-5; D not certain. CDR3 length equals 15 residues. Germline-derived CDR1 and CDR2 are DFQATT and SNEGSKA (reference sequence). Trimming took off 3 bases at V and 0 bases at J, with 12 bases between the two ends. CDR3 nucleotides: TGCAGTGCTAGTACCGCGGTCTATAGCAATCAGCCCCAGCATTTT. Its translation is CSASTAVYSNQPQHF.

The CDR3 DNA sequence: TGTGCTAGTGGGGCCCGCCTGGGGAGCTATGGCTACACCTTC. This translates into CASGARLGSYGYTF. The J gene is TRBJ1-2, the V gene TRBV12-5, with D unresolved. Per the germline V gene, CDR1 is LGHNT and CDR2 is FRNRAP. The CDR3 is 14 residues long. V was shortened by 6 bases and J by 4 bases, with 15 bases between the two germline ends.

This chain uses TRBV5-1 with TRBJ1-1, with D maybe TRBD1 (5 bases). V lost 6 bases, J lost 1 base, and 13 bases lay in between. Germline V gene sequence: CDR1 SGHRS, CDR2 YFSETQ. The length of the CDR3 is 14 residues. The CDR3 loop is CASTKGDGNTEAFF. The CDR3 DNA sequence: TGCGCCAGCACCAAAGGGGACGGGAACACTGAAGCTTTCTTT.

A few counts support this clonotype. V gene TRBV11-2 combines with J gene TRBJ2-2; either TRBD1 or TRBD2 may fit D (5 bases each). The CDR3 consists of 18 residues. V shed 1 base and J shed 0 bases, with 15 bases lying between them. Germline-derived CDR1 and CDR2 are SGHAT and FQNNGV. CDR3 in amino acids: CASSLGPLGPPNTGELFF. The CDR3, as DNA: TGTGCCAGCAGCTTAGGACCTTTGGGACCTCCGAACACCGGGGAGCTGTTTTTT.

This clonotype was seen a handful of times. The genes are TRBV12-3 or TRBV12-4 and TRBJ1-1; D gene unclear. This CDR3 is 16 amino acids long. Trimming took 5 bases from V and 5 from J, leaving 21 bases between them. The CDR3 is CASSPEPVRRETEAFF. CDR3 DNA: TGTGCCAGCAGTCCGGAGCCGGTGAGGAGGGAGACTGAAGCTTTCTTT.

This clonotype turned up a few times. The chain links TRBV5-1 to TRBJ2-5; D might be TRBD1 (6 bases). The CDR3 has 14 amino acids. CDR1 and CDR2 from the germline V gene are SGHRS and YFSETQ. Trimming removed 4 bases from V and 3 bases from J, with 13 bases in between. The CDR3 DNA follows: TGCGCCAGCAGCATGCTGGACAGCGAAGAGACCCAGTACTTC. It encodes CASSMLDSEETQYF.

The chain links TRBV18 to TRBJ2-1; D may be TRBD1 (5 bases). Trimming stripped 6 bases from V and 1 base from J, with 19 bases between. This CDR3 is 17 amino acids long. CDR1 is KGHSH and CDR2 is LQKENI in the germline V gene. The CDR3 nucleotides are TGTGCCAGCTCCCGACTTGAACAGGACATATCCTACAATGAGCAGTTCTTC. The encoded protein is CASSRLEQDISYNEQFF.

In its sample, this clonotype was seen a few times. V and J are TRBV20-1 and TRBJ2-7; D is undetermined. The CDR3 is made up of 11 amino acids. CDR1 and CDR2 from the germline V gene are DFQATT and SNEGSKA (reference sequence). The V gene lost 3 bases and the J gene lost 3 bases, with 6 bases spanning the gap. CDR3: CSARVLYEQYF. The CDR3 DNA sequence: TGCAGTGCTAGGGTCCTCTACGAGCAGTACTTC.

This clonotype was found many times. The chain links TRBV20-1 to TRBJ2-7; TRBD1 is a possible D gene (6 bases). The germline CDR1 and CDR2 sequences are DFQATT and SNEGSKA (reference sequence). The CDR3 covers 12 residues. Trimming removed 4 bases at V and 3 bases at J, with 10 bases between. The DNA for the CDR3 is TGCAGTGCTATCAGGGGTTTCTACGAGCAGTACTTC. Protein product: CSAIRGFYEQYF.

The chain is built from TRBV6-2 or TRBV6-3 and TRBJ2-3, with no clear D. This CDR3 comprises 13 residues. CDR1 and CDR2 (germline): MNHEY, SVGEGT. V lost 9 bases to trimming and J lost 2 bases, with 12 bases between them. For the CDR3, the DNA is TGTGCCAGAGAGAGTAGGCCCACAGATACGCAGTATTTT. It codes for CARESRPTDTQYF.

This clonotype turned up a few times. The CDR3: CASSEAGMAAYEQYF. For the CDR3, the DNA is TGTGCCAGCAGTGAAGCAGGTATGGCGGCCTACGAGCAGTACTTC. The chain couples TRBV6-1 to TRBJ2-7, with D uncertain. V lost 0 bases, J lost 2 bases, and 11 bases lay in between. Germline CDR1 is MNHNS and CDR2 is SASEGT. The CDR3 consists of 15 residues.

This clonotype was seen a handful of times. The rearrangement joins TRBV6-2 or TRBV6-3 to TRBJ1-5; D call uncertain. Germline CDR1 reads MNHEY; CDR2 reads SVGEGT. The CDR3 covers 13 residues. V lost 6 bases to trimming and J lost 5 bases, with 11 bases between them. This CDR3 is CASSGRGDQPQHF. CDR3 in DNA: TGTGCCAGCAGCGGACGGGGAGATCAGCCCCAGCATTTT.

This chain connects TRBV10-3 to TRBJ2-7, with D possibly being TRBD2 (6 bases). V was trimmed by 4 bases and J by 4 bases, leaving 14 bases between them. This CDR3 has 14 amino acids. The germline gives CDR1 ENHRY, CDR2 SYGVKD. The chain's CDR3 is CAISVASGRYEQYF. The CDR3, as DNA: TGTGCCATCAGTGTGGCAAGCGGGCGGTACGAGCAGTACTTC.

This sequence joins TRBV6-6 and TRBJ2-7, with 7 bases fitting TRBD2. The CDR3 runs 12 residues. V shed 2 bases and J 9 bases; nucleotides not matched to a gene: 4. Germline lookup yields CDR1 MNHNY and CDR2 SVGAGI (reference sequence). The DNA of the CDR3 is TGTGCCAGCAGTTACGGCGGGGGAGGGCAGTACTTC. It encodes CASSYGGGGQYF.

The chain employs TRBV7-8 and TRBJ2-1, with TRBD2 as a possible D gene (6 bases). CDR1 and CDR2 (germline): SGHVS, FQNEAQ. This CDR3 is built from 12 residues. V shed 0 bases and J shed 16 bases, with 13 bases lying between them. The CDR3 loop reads CASSLAGGPFFF. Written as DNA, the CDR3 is TGTGCCAGCAGCTTAGCGGGGGGACCTTTCTTCTTC.